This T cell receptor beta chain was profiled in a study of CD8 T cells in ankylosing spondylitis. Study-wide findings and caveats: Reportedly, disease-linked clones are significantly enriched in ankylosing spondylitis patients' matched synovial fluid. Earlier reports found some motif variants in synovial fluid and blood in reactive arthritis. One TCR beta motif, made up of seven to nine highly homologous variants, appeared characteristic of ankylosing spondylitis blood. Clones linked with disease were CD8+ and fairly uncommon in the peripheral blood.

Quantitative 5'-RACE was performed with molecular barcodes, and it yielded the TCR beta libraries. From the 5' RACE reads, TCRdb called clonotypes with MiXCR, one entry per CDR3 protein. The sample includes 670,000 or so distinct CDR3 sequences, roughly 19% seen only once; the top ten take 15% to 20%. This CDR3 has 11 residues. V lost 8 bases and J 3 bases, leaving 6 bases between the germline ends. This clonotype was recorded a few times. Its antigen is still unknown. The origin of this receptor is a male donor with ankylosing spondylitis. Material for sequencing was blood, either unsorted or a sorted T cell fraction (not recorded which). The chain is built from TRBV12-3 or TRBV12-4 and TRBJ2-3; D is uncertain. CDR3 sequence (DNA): TGTGCCAGCGCGCGGACAGATACGCAGTATTTT. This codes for CASARTDTQYF.